Listed below are T cell receptor beta chains from one sample, sequenced in a study of PD-L1 blockade in urothelial cancer. Generated by immunoSEQ multiplex PCR, the TCRdb table keeps only in-frame clones and is missing some. This sample has 45,000 or so clones, with almost 85% found just once. The sample in question was PBMCs, obtained around atezolizumab (anti-PD-L1) treatment. The receptor set was obtained from a man in his 70s with urothelial cancer. Both conserved end residues are part of each CDR3. D genes are given only for firm matches. Only some rows state a clone size, as once, few, many or a class for expanded clones.

medium-sized,NA,14,TRBJ1-2,TRBV21-1,CASSKELFNYGYTF
NA,NA,15,TRBJ1-6,TRBV14,CASSQLQSYNSPLHF
NA,TRBD1,16,TRBJ2-6,TRBV4-3,CASSQDGTGGANVLTF
medium-sized,TRBD1,16,TRBJ2-1,TRBV11-3,CASSLDLRQGHNEQFF
NA,TRBD1,17,TRBJ1-3,TRBV7-9,CASSSGGDRGPGNTIYF
NA,TRBD1,16,TRBJ1-4,TRBV28,CASSLPGTGVNEKLFF
NA,NA,13,TRBJ1-2,TRBV11-1,CASSLARPDGYTF
NA,TRBD1,15,TRBJ1-2,TRBV5-1,CASSREGQGNYGYTF
NA,TRBD1,15,TRBJ2-1,TRBV5-1,CASSSGQGDGNEQFF
few,TRBD1,16,TRBJ2-2,TRBV7-9,CASSSTGTGIPGELFF
few,NA,15,TRBJ2-1,TRBV7-9,CASSLNLGSRELQFF
NA,TRBD1,14,TRBJ2-7,TRBV7-2,CASSARTGNYEQYF
once,NA,13,TRBJ2-2,TRBV2,CASSEQNTGELFF
NA,NA,13,TRBJ1-3,TRBV6-1,CASTSGGGNTIYF
NA,TRBD1,15,TRBJ1-5,TRBV7-2,CASSLGGTANQPQHF
NA,NA,13,TRBJ2-3,TRBV2,CASSDGGTVTQYF
few,NA,14,TRBJ2-7,TRBV7-9,CASGRDLSSYEQYF
NA,NA,14,TRBJ2-7,TRBV27,CASKMTGLPYEQYF
NA,TRBD1,15,TRBJ2-3,TRBV27,CASSLETGGADTQYF
once,TRBD1,15,TRBJ1-3,TRBV7-2,CASSSRQGSGNTIYF
NA,TRBD2,15,TRBJ2-1,TRBV13,CASSLVAGGYNEQFF
NA,TRBD1,14,TRBJ2-7,TRBV7-2,CASSSSTGIDEQYF
once,NA,14,TRBJ2-2,TRBV6-5,CASSLPVNTGELFF
NA,TRBD1,14,TRBJ1-5,TRBV19,CASRTGTGNQPQHF
NA,TRBD2,13,TRBJ2-5,TRBV19,CASRTSGGETQYF
few,NA,12,TRBJ2-2,TRBV18,CASSRSTGELFF
NA,NA,14,TRBJ1-1,TRBV6-5,CASSIGDLNTEAFF
once,TRBD2,19,TRBJ2-1,TRBV2,CASQTPQREGLGNYNEQFF
NA,TRBD2,16,TRBJ2-5,TRBV11-3,CASSLGASGVQETQYF
NA,TRBD1,13,TRBJ1-2,TRBV28,CASSFGQGEGYTF
few,TRBD2,14,TRBJ2-2,TRBV9,CASSPRLAGGELFF
NA,TRBD1,14,TRBJ2-3,TRBV5-4,CASSSGQGTDTQYF
NA,TRBD2,11,TRBJ2-5,TRBV6-5,CASSYSGLAYF
NA,NA,15,TRBJ2-3,TRBV10-3,CAGASVASSTDTQYF
NA,TRBD1,16,TRBJ2-1,TRBV28,CASRTGQGPSYNEQFF
NA,TRBD1,15,TRBJ2-3,TRBV5-1,CASSFSGQGLDTQYF
NA,NA,13,TRBJ2-1,TRBV11-2,CASSLRAYNEQFF
NA,TRBD1,16,TRBJ1-1,TRBV6-6,CASSPGQGREGTEAFF
NA,TRBD1,16,TRBJ2-5,TRBV6-5,CASSYYGTGNQETQYF
NA,NA,13,TRBJ1-5,TRBV30,CAWSDGLRRPQHF
NA,NA,15,TRBJ2-5,TRBV19,CASISSAGARETQYF
few,NA,17,TRBJ1-2,TRBV30,CAWSVEVGGPEGGGYTF
NA,TRBD1,14,TRBJ1-5,TRBV5-1,CASSPDREGQPQHF
NA,NA,14,TRBJ1-5,TRBV27,CASQTGGGNQPQHF
NA,NA,12,TRBJ2-5,TRBV7-2,CASSWAQETQYF
NA,NA,14,TRBJ2-3,TRBV6-5,CASSYYRLPGTQYF
few,NA,13,TRBJ2-7,TRBV2,CASSSNGEYEQYF
NA,TRBD1,13,TRBJ1-2,TRBV7-9,CASSPSTGLGYTF
once,NA,14,TRBJ2-5,TRBV27,CASSQYGVRETQYF
few,NA,10,TRBJ2-1,TRBV20-1,CSATRREQFF
NA,NA,13,TRBJ2-5,TRBV5-1,CASSLDRVETQYF
once,NA,15,TRBJ2-2,TRBV14,CASSQDRTATGELFF
NA,TRBD2,17,TRBJ2-3,TRBV18,CASSPPGTSGDAHTQYF
NA,TRBD2,14,TRBJ2-7,TRBV5-1,CASSLARGGDEQYF